Following are 15 T cell receptor beta chains from one sample sequenced in a study of cytomegalovirus exposure and HLA in healthy donors (dated by TCRdb to between 2016 and 2019). Library method: the immunoSEQ multiplex PCR assay. This is the immuneACCESS table as TCRdb keeps it, with only in-frame sequences that have V and J called. A part of the clones is gone; compared with another copy, unresolved V genes explain less than half, and the rest is unexplained. The sample includes 150,000 to 200,000 clones, with nearly 90% observed a single time. Jointly, the top ten make up 10% of the sample. The sequenced sample was PBMCs. The receptors derive from a young woman in good health and CMV-seropositive.

The chain is built from TRBV5-7 and TRBJ1-2; D perhaps matches TRBD1 (6 bases). TRBV5-7 is annotated as an ORF whose role is uncertain. There are 14 residues in the CDR3. The V and J ends lost 3 bases and 6 bases respectively, with 15 bases between them. CDR3: CASSSWTDMDGYTF. CDR3 in DNA: TGTGCCAGCAGCTCGTGGACAGACATGGATGGCTACACCTTC.

The V call is TRBV16, the J call TRBJ2-7; tentatively, D is TRBD1 (6 bases). The V gene's germline CDR1 is KGHSY and CDR2 FQNENV. Trimming shortened V by 5 bases and J by 1 base, and 15 bases separated the two germline ends. There are 15 residues in the CDR3. DNA of the CDR3: TGTGCCAGCAGCGGGCCGGGACAACCGTCCTACGAGCAGTACTTC. It yields the protein CASSGPGQPSYEQYF.

The sample holds a few counts of this clone. This sequence joins TRBV5-6 and TRBJ2-5; tentatively, D is TRBD1 (5 bases). V gave up 0 bases and J gave up 4 bases, with 10 bases separating them. Per germline, CDR1 SGHDT and CDR2 YYEEEE. CDR3 size: 14 residues. The CDR3 reads CASSLGAGAETQYF. For the CDR3, the DNA is TGTGCCAGCAGCTTGGGGGCTGGGGCAGAGACCCAGTACTTC.

J is TRBJ2-1 and V is TRBV27, with 8 bases identical to TRBD2. The V gene end was trimmed by 5 bases and the J gene end by 5 bases; junction bases not matched to a gene: 11. The length of the CDR3 is 16 residues. Looked up from germline, CDR1 is MNHEY and CDR2 is SMNVEV (reference sequence). The CDR3 region is CASSGSSGTKNNEQFF. In DNA form, the CDR3 reads TGTGCCAGCAGTGGCAGTAGCGGGACAAAAAACAATGAGCAGTTCTTC.

V gene TRBV14 combines with J gene TRBJ2-2, with 8 bases aligning to TRBD1. V shed 4 bases and J 4 bases; nucleotides not matched to a gene: 8. In germline, CDR1 is SGHDN, CDR2 FVKESK. CDR3 length: 16 residues. CDR3: CASSRTTGVFTGELFF. The CDR3 coding sequence is TGTGCCAGCAGCCGAACGACAGGGGTTTTCACCGGGGAGCTGTTTTTT. Based on the CDR3 plus reference TRBV14 and TRBJ2-2, the full variable domain is EAGVTQFPSHSVIEKGQTVTLRCDPISGHDNLYWYRRVMGKEIKFLLHFVKESKQDESGMPNNRFLAERTGGTYSTLKVQPAELEDSGVYFCASSRTTGVFTGELFFGEGSRLTVL.

The chain recombines TRBV10-2 with TRBJ1-1; possibly TRBD1 for D (5 bases). CDR3 size: 12 residues. The germline V gene encodes CDR1 WSHSY and CDR2 SAAADI. V lost 4 bases and J 5 bases, leaving 8 bases between the germline ends. The CDR3 DNA reads TGCGCCAGCAGTGCAGGGAATACTGAAGCTTTCTTT. Translating it yields CASSAGNTEAFF.

The J gene is TRBJ2-1, the V gene TRBV6-6; D is undetermined. Deletions cut 2 bases from V and 7 bases from J, with 6 bases between. Germline V gene data show CDR1 as MNHNY and CDR2 as SVGAGI (reference sequence). This CDR3 has 12 amino acids. CDR3 residues: CASSYPENEQFF. In DNA form, the CDR3 reads TGTGCCAGCAGTTACCCGGAGAATGAGCAGTTCTTC.

The J gene is TRBJ1-4, the V gene TRBV30; possibly TRBD1 for D (5 bases). Trimming took off 0 bases at V and 5 bases at J, with 13 bases between the two ends. The CDR3 is 15 amino acids. Germline-derived CDR1 and CDR2 are GTSNPN and SVGIG (reference sequence). The CDR3 nucleotides are TGTGCCTGGAGTGTACGCGCAGGGTTCAATGAAAAACTGTTTTTT. This gives the protein CAWSVRAGFNEKLFF.

The chain has TRBV6-5 and TRBJ2-1; 7 bases line up with TRBD1. Germline V gene lookup returns CDR1 MNHEY and CDR2 SVGAGI. The CDR3 has 16 residues. V shed 2 bases, J shed 4 bases, and the junction held 8 bases outside the gene matches. The CDR3 here is CASSYEWDRAYNEQFF. DNA for the CDR3: TGTGCCAGCAGTTACGAGTGGGACAGAGCTTACAATGAGCAGTTCTTC.

V usage is TRBV4-1 and J usage is TRBJ2-5, with 7 positions matching TRBD1. This CDR3 contains 16 residues. With V trimmed by 1 base and J by 4 bases, 9 bases remained unmatched. Germline V gene lookup returns CDR1 MGHRA and CDR2 YSYEKL. CDR3 DNA sequence: TGCGCCAGCAGCCAAGGGGTCGTGGCAGGGGGAGAGACCCAGTACTTC. Its protein product is CASSQGVVAGGETQYF.

The sample holds one count of this clone. Written as DNA, the CDR3 is TGTGCCAGCAGTGAAGGGCCTAGCGGGCGAGCCTTTTACAATGAGCAGTTCTTC. Residues: CASSEGPSGRAFYNEQFF. The chain couples TRBV6-1 to TRBJ2-1; 8 bases are a match to TRBD2. J gave up 4 bases and V 1 base, and 12 bases lay outside the gene matches. Germline V gives CDR1 MNHNS, CDR2 SASEGT. The CDR3 is made up of 18 amino acids.

The gene calls are TRBV11-2 and TRBJ2-2; 9 bases match TRBD1. The CDR3 consists of 17 residues. The germline V gene encodes CDR1 SGHAT and CDR2 FQNNGV. V gave up 4 bases and J gave up 4 bases; unmatched junction bases: 10. The CDR3 DNA reads as TGTGCCAGCAGCTCCAAAAGGACAGGGGATAGCACCGGGGAGCTGTTTTTT. Protein sequence: CASSSKRTGDSTGELFF. The whole variable domain, filled in from reference TRBV11-2 and TRBJ2-2, reads EAGVAQSPRYKIIEKRQSVAFWCNPISGHATLYWYQQILGQGPKLLIQFQNNGVVDDSQLPKDRFSAERLKGVDSTLKIQPAKLEDSAVYLCASSSKRTGDSTGELFFGEGSRLTVL.

The CDR3 bases are TGTGCCAGCAGTTACTCGCGGGGGCCCCAGTACTTC. Translating it yields CASSYSRGPQYF. This chain uses TRBV6-5 with TRBJ2-5; TRBD2 is a possible D gene (7 bases). The CDR3 runs 12 residues. The germline CDR1 and CDR2 sequences are MNHEY and SVGAGI. Trimming shortened V by 0 bases and J by 9 bases, and 8 bases separated the two germline ends.

The chain employs TRBV18 and TRBJ1-3; no firm D call. Germline-derived CDR1 and CDR2 are KGHSH and LQKENI. Trimming stripped 3 bases from V and 0 bases from J, with 6 bases between. This CDR3 is built from 14 residues. The CDR3 loop is CASSPADSGNTIYF. The DNA of the CDR3 is TGTGCCAGCTCACCTGCAGACTCTGGAAACACCATATATTTT.

The V call is TRBV11-3, the J call TRBJ2-1; D might be TRBD2 (6 bases). Trimming removed 5 bases at V and 3 bases at J, with 14 bases between. CDR3 size: 15 residues. Germline V CDR1 and CDR2: SGHNT, YENEEA. The CDR3 DNA is TGTGCCAGCAGCCCGCGGGACTCAAACTACAATGAGCAGTTCTTC. Translated: CASSPRDSNYNEQFF.